A selection of T cell receptor beta chains follows, all from one sample in a study of shared clonotypes between healthy human individuals. Assay used: immunoSEQ multiplex PCR; TCRdb lists only in-frame clones, some missing. The sample lists some 2,000,000 clones, approximately 96% occurring once. Sequenced: naive CD4+ T cells sorted from blood. The receptors come from a man aged 18-30 years in good health. The conserved cysteine and the conserved F or W are not part of the CDR3 here.

11,TRBV2,TRBJ2-5,ASRGQIQETQY
12,TRBV7-9,TRBJ2-2,ASSLDLYTGELF
13,TRBV19,TRBJ2-3,ASSRILAGTDTQY
10,TRBV7-9,TRBJ1-2,ASSLEKLGYT
11,TRBV5-4,TRBJ2-1,ASSPDIYNEQF
13,TRBV10-3,TRBJ1-1,AISESTGSNTEAF
13,TRBV2,TRBJ1-1,ASSGDRGPTAEAF
13,TRBV2,TRBJ2-5,ASSPKSSGGETQY
14,TRBV4-1,TRBJ2-1,ASSQERTSGNNEQF
12,TRBV5-4,TRBJ1-1,ASSLKQGNTEAF
12,TRBV18,TRBJ2-7,ASSPGLGTHEQY
11,TRBV18,TRBJ1-2,ASSPGQLGGYT
14,TRBV6-6,TRBJ2-5,ASSPGLAGPQETQY
11,TRBV30,TRBJ1-2,AWTTGDDYGYT
12,TRBV5-1,TRBJ2-2,ASSLEGGSGELF
13,TRBV30,TRBJ2-7,AWSRGPTDSYEQY
13,TRBV7-7,TRBJ2-1,ASSLLGGGINEQF
14,TRBV5-1,TRBJ1-5,ASSLEPGQGNQPQH
12,TRBV6-1,TRBJ2-7,ASSIGRSTYEQY
12,TRBV7-3,TRBJ2-1,ASSGGPLNNEQF
12,TRBV6-1,TRBJ1-6,ASSPDRFGSPLH
11,TRBV27,TRBJ1-1,ASSPYANTEAF
14,TRBV5-5,TRBJ2-3,ASSLAGGVLGDTQY
17,TRBV18,TRBJ1-3,ASSSRGQGVLSSGNTIY